The 4 T cell receptor beta chains presented below share a single source sample, sequenced in a study of technical replicates of blood from several donors. Only in-frame clones appear in the TCRdb table, and some are missing; sequencing was by immunoSEQ multiplex PCR. The data contain about 48,000 clones, about 94% of them singletons. Sequencing was done on a sample of PBMCs. All receptors derive from a human donor in good health. Some clones in this sample may be carry-over from other donors' samples.

This clone was seen only a few times. The chain uses TRBV20-1 and TRBJ1-1; D is uncertain. The CDR3 runs to 11 residues. Germline lookup yields CDR1 DFQATT and CDR2 SNEGSKA (reference sequence). The germline V and J ends were trimmed by 7 bases and 1 base, with 7 bases remaining between them. The CDR3 sequence: CSVSGNTEAFF. The CDR3 DNA sequence: TGCAGTGTATCGGGGAACACTGAAGCTTTCTTT.

The chain carries TRBV4-2 and TRBJ2-5, with 11 bases lining up with TRBD2. The CDR3 contains 16 residues. V shed 5 bases and J 5 bases; nucleotides not matched to a gene: 10. CDR1 and CDR2 (germline): LGHNA, YNFKEQ. CDR3 amino acids: CASSVHSGRALETQYF. CDR3 bases: TGTGCCAGCAGCGTCCATAGCGGGAGGGCATTGGAGACCCAGTACTTC.

The chain joins TRBV5-1 to TRBJ1-4; D is ambiguous. The germline V gene has CDR1 SGHRS and CDR2 YFSETQ. V lost 4 bases to trimming and J lost 2 bases, with 12 bases between them. The CDR3 runs 15 residues. CDR3 nucleotides: TGCGCCAGCAGCCCGGCGGGATCGACTAATGAAAAACTGTTTTTT. Protein product: CASSPAGSTNEKLFF. Full variable domain (missing parts from reference TRBV5-1 and TRBJ1-4): KAGVTQTPRYLIKTRGQQVTLSCSPISGHRSVSWYQQTPGQGLQFLFEYFSETQRNKGNFPGRFSGRQFSNSRSEMNVSTLELGDSALYLCASSPAGSTNEKLFFGSGTQLSVL.

This chain links TRBV10-3 with TRBJ1-1, with 8 bases aligning to TRBD1. The junction had 5 bases not matched to a gene; V was cut back by 6 bases and J by 2 bases. The CDR3 length is 14 residues. The germline gives CDR1 ENHRY, CDR2 SYGVKD. CDR3 residues: CAIRGGQGNTEAFF. The CDR3 DNA sequence: TGTGCCATCAGAGGCGGACAGGGAAACACTGAAGCTTTCTTT.